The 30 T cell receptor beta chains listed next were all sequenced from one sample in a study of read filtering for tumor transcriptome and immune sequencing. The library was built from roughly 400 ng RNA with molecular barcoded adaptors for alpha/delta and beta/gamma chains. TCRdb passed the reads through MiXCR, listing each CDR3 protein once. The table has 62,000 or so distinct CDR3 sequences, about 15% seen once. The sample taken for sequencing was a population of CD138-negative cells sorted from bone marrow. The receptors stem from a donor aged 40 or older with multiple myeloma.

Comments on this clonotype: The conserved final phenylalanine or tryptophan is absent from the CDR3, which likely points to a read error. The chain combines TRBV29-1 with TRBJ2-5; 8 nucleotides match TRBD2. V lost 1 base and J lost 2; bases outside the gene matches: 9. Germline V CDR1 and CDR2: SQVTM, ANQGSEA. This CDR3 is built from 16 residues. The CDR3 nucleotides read TGCAGCGTTGAAGGCGATCCGGGAGGGGTGCAAGAGACCCAGTACCTC. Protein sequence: CSVEGDPGGVQETQYL.

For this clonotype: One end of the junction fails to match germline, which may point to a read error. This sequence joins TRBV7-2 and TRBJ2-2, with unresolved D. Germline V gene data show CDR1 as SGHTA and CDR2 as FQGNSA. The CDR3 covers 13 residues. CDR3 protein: CAGSLTPAGELFF. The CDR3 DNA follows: TGTGCCGGCAGCTTAACACCCGCCGGGGAGCTGTTTTTT.

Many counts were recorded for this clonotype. The CDR3 region is CASSLVGHDVSYNEQFF. The CDR3 DNA reads as TGTGCCAGCAGCTTAGTTGGACACGACGTCTCCTACAATGAGCAGTTCTTC. This chain connects TRBV7-2 to TRBJ2-1; TRBD1 might be the D (5 bases). V gave up 1 base and J gave up 0 bases, with 13 bases separating them. CDR3 length equals 17 residues. CDR1 is SGHTA, CDR2 FQGNSA, per germline.

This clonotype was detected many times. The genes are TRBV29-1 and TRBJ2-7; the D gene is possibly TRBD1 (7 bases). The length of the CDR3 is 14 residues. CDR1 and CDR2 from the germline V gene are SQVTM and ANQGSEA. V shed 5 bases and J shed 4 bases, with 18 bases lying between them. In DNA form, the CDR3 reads TGCAGCGTTCAGGTGCGGGACAGAGTTTACGAGCAGTACTTC. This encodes CSVQVRDRVYEQYF.

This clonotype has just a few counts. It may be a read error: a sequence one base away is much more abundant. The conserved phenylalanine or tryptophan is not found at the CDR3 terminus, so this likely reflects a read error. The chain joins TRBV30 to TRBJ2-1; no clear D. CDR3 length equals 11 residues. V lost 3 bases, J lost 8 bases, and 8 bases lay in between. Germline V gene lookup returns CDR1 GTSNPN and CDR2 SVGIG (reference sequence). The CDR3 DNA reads TGTGCCTGGAGCACTTTGGATGAGCAGTTCCTC. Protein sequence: CAWSTLDEQFL.

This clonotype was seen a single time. The CDR3 is CAISEPGTGKSFYEQYF. CDR3 nucleotide sequence: TGTGCCATCAGTGAGCCCGGGACAGGGAAGAGTTTCTACGAGCAGTACTTC. The genes are TRBV10-3 and TRBJ2-7; 9 bases line up with TRBD1. With V trimmed by 2 bases and J by 3 bases, 11 bases remained unmatched. This CDR3 spans 17 amino acids. CDR1 ENHRY and CDR2 SYGVKD come from the germline V gene.

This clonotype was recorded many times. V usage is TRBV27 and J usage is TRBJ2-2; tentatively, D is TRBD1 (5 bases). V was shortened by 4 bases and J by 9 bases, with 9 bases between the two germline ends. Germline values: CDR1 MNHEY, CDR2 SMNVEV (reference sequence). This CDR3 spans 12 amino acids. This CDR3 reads CASSSGIRELFF. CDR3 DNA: TGTGCCAGCAGTTCAGGGATCAGGGAGCTGTTTTTT.

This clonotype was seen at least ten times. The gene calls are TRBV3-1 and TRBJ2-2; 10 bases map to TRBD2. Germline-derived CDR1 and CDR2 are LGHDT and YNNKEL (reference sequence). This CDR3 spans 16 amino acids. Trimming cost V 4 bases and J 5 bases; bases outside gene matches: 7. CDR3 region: CASSPSGTSVTGELFF. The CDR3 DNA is TGTGCCAGCAGCCCCTCCGGGACTAGCGTTACCGGGGAGCTGTTTTTT.

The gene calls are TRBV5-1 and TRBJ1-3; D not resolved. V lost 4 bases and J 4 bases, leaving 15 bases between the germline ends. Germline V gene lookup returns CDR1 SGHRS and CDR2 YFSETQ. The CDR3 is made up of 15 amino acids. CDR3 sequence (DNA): TGCGCCAGCAGCCGCTCCGACGTTCCGGGAAACACCATATATTTT. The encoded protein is CASSRSDVPGNTIYF.

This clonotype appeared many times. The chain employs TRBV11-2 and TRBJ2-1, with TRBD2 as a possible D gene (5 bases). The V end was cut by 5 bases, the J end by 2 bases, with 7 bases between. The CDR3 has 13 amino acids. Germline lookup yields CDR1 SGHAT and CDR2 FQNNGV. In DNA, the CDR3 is TGTGCCAGCAGCCCCGGGGCCTACAATGAGCAGTTCTTC. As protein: CASSPGAYNEQFF.

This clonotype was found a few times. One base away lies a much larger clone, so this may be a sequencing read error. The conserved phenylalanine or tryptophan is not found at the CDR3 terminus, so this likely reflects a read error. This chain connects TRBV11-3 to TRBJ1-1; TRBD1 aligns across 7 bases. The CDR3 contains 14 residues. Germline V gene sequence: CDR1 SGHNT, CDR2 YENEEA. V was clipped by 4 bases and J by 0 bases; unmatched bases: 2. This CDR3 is CASSYDRVNTEAFS. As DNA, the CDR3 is TGTGCCAGCAGCTACGACAGGGTGAACACTGAAGCTTTCTCT.

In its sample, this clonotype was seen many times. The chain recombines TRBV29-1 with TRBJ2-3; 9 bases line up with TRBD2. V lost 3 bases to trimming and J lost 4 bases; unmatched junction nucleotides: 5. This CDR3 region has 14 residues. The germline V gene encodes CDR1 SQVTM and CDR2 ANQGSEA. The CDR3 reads CSVDRTSVPDTQYF. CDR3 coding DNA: TGCAGCGTTGATCGGACTAGCGTCCCAGATACGCAGTATTTT.

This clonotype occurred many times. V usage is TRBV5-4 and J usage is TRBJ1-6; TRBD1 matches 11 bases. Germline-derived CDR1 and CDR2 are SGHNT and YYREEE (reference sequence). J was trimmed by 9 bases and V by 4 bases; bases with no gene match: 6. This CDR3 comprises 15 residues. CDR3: CASSLGQGVSSPLHF. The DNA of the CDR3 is TGTGCCAGCAGCCTGGGACAGGGGGTGAGTTCACCCCTCCACTTT.

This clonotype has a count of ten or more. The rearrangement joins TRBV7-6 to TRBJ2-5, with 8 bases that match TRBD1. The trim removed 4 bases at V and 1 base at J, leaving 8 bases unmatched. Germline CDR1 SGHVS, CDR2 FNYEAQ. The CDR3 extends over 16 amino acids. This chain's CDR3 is CASSSYRDRIQETQYF. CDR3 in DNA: TGTGCCAGCAGCTCTTACCGGGACAGGATCCAAGAGACCCAGTACTTC.

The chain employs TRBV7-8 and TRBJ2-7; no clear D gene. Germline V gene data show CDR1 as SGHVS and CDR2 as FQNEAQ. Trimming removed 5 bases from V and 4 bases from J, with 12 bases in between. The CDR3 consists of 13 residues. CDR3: CASSRTAGYEQYF. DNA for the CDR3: TGTGCCAGCAGCCGGACGGCCGGGTACGAGCAGTACTTC.

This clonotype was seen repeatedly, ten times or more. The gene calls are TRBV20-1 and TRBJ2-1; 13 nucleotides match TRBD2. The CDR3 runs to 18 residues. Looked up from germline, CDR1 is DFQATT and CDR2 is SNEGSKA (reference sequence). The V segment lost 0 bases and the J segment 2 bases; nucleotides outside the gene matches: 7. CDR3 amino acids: CSARDFEGLAGTYNEQFF. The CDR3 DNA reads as TGCAGTGCTAGAGATTTCGAGGGACTAGCGGGGACCTACAATGAGCAGTTCTTC.

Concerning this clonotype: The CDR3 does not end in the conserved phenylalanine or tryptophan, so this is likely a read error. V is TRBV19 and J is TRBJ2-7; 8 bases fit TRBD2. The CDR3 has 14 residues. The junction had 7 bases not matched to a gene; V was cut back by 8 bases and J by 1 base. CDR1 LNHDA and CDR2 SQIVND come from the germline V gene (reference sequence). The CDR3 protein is CASSTSGLSYEQYS. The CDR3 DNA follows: TGTGCCAGTTCCACTAGCGGCCTTTCCTACGAGCAGTACTCC.

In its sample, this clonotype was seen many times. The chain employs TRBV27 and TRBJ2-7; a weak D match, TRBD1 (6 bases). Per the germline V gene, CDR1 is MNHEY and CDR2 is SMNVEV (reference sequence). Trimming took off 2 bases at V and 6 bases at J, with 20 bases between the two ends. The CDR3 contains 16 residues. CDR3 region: CASSLIGRQGKGEQYF. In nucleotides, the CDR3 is TGTGCCAGCAGTTTAATCGGTAGGCAGGGGAAAGGCGAGCAGTACTTC.

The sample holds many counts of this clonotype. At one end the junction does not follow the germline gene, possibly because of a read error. The CDR3 protein is CASSPRGLNTEAFF. The CDR3 DNA reads TGTGCCAGTAGCCCCAGGGGGTTGAACACTGAAGCTTTCTTT. The chain uses TRBV5-1 and TRBJ1-1; 7 nucleotides line up with TRBD1. Germline V gene lookup returns CDR1 SGHRS and CDR2 YFSETQ. This CDR3 is 14 amino acids long.

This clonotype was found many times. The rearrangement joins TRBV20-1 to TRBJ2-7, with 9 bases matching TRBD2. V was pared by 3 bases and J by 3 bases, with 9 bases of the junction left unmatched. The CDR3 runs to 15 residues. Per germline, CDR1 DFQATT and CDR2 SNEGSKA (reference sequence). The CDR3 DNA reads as TGCAGTGCTAGGGGGACTAGCCAAACTTTCTACGAGCAGTACTTC. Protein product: CSARGTSQTFYEQYF.

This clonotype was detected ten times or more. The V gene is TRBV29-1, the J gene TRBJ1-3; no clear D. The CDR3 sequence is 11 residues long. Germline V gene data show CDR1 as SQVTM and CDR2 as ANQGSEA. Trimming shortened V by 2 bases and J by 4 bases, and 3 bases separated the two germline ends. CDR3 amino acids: CSVEQGNTIYF. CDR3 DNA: TGCAGCGTTGAACAGGGAAACACCATATATTTT.

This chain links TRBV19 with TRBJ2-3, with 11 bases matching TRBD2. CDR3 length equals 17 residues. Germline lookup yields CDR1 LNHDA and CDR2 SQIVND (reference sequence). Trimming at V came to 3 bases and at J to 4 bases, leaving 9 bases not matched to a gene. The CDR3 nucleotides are TGTGCCAGTAGTATGGATACTAGCGGGAGTATTTCAGATACGCAGTATTTT. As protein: CASSMDTSGSISDTQYF.

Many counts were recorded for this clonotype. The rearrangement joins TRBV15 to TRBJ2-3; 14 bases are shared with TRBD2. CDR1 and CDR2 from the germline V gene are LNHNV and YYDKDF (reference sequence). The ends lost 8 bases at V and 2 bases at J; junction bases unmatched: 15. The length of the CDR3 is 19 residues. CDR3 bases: TGTGCCACCCGGAGAGCCGGGACTAGCGGGAGCAAGTTCACAGATACGCAGTATTTT. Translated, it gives CATRRAGTSGSKFTDTQYF.

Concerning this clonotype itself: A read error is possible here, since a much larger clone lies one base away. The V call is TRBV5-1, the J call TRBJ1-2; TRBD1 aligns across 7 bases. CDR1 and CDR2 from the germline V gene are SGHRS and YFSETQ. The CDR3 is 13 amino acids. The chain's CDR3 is CAGSFIRGIGYTF. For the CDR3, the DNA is TGCGCCGGCAGCTTCATCAGGGGGATCGGCTACACCTTC.

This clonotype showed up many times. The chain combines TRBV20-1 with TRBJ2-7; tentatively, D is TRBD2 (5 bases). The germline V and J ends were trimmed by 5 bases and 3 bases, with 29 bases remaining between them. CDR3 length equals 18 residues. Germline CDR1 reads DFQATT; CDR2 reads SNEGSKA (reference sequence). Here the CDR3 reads CSAYPPFGERTVSYEQYF. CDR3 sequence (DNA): TGCAGTGCTTACCCCCCTTTCGGGGAGCGTACAGTCAGCTACGAGCAGTACTTC.

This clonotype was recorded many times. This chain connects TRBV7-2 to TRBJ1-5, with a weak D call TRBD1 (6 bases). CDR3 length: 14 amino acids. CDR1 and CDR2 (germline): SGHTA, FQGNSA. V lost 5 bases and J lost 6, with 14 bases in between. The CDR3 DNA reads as TGTGCCAGCAGCGAAACGCAGGGGTTTCAGCCCCAGCATTTT. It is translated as CASSETQGFQPQHF.

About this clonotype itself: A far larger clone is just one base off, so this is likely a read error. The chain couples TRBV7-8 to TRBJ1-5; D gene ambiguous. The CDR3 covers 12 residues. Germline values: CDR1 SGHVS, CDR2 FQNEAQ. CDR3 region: CASSLSNQSQHF. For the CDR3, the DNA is TGTGCCAGCAGCTTAAGCAATCAGTCCCAGCATTTT.

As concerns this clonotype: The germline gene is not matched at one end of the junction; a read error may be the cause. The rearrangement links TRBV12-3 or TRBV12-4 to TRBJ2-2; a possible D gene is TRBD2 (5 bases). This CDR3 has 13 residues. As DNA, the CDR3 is TGTGCCAGCACTCCAGGTGGCACCGGGGAGCTGCTTTTT. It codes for CASTPGGTGELLF.

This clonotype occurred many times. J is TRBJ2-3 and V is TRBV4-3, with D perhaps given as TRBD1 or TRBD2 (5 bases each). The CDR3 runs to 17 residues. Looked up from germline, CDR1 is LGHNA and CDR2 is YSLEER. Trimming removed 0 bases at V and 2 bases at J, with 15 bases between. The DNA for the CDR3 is TGCGCCAGCAGCCAAGAAGTAGGGACGGATATCACAGATACGCAGTATTTT. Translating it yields CASSQEVGTDITDTQYF.

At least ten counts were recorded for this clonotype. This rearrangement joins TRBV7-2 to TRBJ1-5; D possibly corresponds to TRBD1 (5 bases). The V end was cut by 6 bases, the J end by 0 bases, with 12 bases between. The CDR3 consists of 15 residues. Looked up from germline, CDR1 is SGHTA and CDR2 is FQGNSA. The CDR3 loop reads CASSYGGASNQPQHF. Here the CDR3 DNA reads TGTGCCAGCAGTTATGGAGGGGCTAGCAATCAGCCCCAGCATTTT.